This entry is about one T cell receptor (beta chain). This sample was taken from a study of blood T cell repertoires in COVID-19. Study overall: T cells, B-cell-depleted T cells, or PBMCs supplied cDNA or gDNA.

Enrollment of patients from Seattle took place during active infection, with longitudinal follow-up. In germline, CDR1 is SNHLY, CDR2 FYNNEI. Trimming at V came to 7 bases and at J to 5 bases, leaving 5 bases not matched to a gene. This CDR3 is 14 amino acids long. In the authors' methods: Reference gene primer amplification in the assay estimated nucleated cell counts. Sequenced by immunoSEQ multiplex PCR; TCRdb stores in-frame clones only, minus some. Clone size and the V and J calls come from that table; the DNA yielded D and trimming. The repertoire includes 150,000 to 200,000 clones, just over 90% of them detected once, and 1.5% to 2.5% sits in the top ten.

V gene TRBV2 combines with J gene TRBJ1-5; 10 bases match TRBD1. The material sequenced was peripheral blood. This TCR came from a woman aged 55-75 years with COVID-19, enrolled during active disease. The CDR3 sequence: CASNGGTGDQPQHF. Here the CDR3 DNA reads TGTGCCAGCAACGGGGGGACAGGGGATCAGCCCCAGCATTTT.